Sequencing of this TCR beta chain was carried out in a study of shared clonotypes between healthy human individuals. The study, taken as a whole, reports: It was only blood that was sampled, and tissue repertoires likely differ.

The V end lost 2 bases, the J end lost 3 bases, and 7 bases lay between the germline ends. The length of the CDR3 is 13 residues. CDR1 is KGHSH, CDR2 LQKENI, per germline. Authors' analysis steps: ImmunoSEQ junction-only sequences lacked quality scores, so their filtering differed. Measured with immunoSEQ multiplex PCR; TCRdb has only the in-frame clones, and not every one. That table gives V, J and clone size, and the DNA gave D and trimming. Of approximately 700,000 clones in the sample, about 80% are singletons; the top ten hold around 1.8%. With respect to this clone: The antigen remains undetermined.

The specimen sequenced was memory CD4+ T cells sorted from blood. Subset reported: CD45RA-negative fraction. This sequence originates from a woman aged 25 to 39 in good health. The chain combines TRBV18 with TRBJ1-1; D not resolved. DNA for the CDR3: TGTGCCAGCTCACCAAGCCCGGACACTGAAGCTTTCTTT. Its translation: CASSPSPDTEAFF.